This TCR beta chain was sequenced for a study of T cells in Graves' hyperthyroidism and ophthalmopathy. Many counts were recorded for this clonotype. RNA transcripts gave rise to amplified TCR beta CDR3 regions. Using the HTBI primer set, a first-round RT-PCR was run on the TCR CDR3. TCRdb redid the calling of the multiplex PCR reads with MiXCR, one entry per CDR3 protein. The sample contains fewer than 800,000 distinct CDR3 sequences, 15% to 20% of which appear only once. Germline-derived CDR1 and CDR2 are SGHRS and YFSETQ. With 4 bases clipped from V and 5 bases from J, the junction kept 3 bases outside the gene matches. The CDR3 is 14 residues long.

The source material was blood. The TCR was taken from a man aged 18-30 years with Graves' hyperthyroidism. This chain uses TRBV5-1 with TRBJ2-3; 11 bases fit TRBD2. The CDR3 sequence: CASSTGLAGDTQYF. The CDR3 region has the DNA TGCGCCAGCAGCACCGGACTAGCGGGAGATACGCAGTATTTT.